The source of this T cell receptor beta chain is a study of blood T cell repertoires in COVID-19 (TCRdb year 2020). The study in broad terms: Samples from collaborators originated in the United States, Italy and Spain and spanned both the acute and convalescent phases of COVID-19. The repertoires were made available in a free public database intended to serve as a resource for research on the immune response to SARS-CoV-2. Samples came from the ongoing ImmuneRACE study (first 160 participants) plus 1,254 subjects from 6 global collaborators. A de-identified subject ID, COVID-19 status, age in years and sex were almost always included in the sample metadata. Deeply sampled blood TCRbeta repertoires from subjects exposed to, actively infected with, or recovered from COVID-19 were included in the dataset. The prospective study material was composed of cDNA or gDNA derived from T cells, B-cell-depleted T cells, or PBMCs. Where available, HLA class I and class II types were obtained from metadata supplied by the sample provider rather than from assay-based typing. The investigation overall reported the following: Clinical and demographic metadata were provided uncurated, with the amount varying by source and participant.

At one collaborating source in Seattle, patients were enrolled during active infection and were followed longitudinally through the course of disease. Each collaborating institution followed its own protocols to collect whole blood in K2EDTA tubes. For TCRbeta analysis, collaborators shipped samples in one of three forms: frozen whole blood, isolated PBMCs, or DNA extracted from either of those sample types. CDR3 length: 12 amino acids, cysteine to phenylalanine. The read is trimmed to its CDR3 DNA, 36 bases read in frame from base 1. Trimming removed 3 bases from V and 5 bases from J, leaving 7 bases between the germline ends. Reading the germline V gene (reference sequence) gives CDR1 LNHDA and CDR2 SQIVND. Concerning this clone itself: Its antigen is currently not known. Base qualities are not provided; no much larger clone lies one nucleotide away.

TCRbeta CDR3 regions were amplified from genomic DNA using the immunoSEQ Assay, a bias-controlled multiplex PCR. For the original study's pipeline: Nucleated cell counts per sample were estimated from amplification of reference gene primers within the assay. To quantify the absolute abundance of each unique TCRbeta CDR3 rearrangement, sequence reads were collapsed and filtered. Productive Simpson clonality was computed per sample as the square root of Simpson's diversity index over productive rearrangements. Drawn from immuneACCESS, this table holds only the in-frame rearrangements with V and J called that TCRdb kept. Clones are partly lost; checked studies trace under half to an unresolved V gene and leave the rest unexplained. The V and J calls and clone size are taken from that table; D and trimming were inferred from the DNA. Within this sample are about 260,000 clones, with about 91% of them counted one time only. The ten top clones hold around 2.6% of the sample.

This receptor chain uses TRBV19 and TRBJ1-1; there is no confident call for the D gene. What was sequenced was peripheral blood. The TCR comes from a person under 30 with COVID-19, enrolled during active disease. At the DNA level, the sequence is TGTGCCAGTAGTATGTCACTAACTGAAGCTTTCTTT. Its product reads: CASSMSLTEAFF.